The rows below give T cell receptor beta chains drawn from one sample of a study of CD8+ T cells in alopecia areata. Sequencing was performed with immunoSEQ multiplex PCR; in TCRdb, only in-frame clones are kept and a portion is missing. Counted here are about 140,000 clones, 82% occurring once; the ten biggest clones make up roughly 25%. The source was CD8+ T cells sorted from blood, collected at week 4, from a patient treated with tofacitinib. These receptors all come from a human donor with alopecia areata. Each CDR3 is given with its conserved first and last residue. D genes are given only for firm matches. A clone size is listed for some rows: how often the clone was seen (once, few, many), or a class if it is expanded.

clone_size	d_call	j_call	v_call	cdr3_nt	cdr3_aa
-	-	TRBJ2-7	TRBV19	TGTGCCAGTAGTACCGTAGCGGCGACCTACGAGCAGTACTTC	CASSTVAATYEQYF
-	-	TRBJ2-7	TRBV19	TGTGCCAGTAGTCCTTTCGGCGGGCTCTACGAGCAGTACTTC	CASSPFGGLYEQYF
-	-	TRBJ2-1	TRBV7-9	TGTGCCAGCAGAAGGGCCGGGGGACGACGGGACAATGAGCAGTTCTTC	CASRRAGGRRDNEQFF
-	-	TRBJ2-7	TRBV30	TGTGCCTGGAGTGTAGGGCAGGGGATCTACGAGCAGTACTTC	CAWSVGQGIYEQYF
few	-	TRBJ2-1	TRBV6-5	TGTGCCAGCAGTTCATACCGGACGGCCGCCTACAATGAGCAGTTCTTC	CASSSYRTAAYNEQFF
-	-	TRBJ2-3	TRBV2	TGTGCCAGCAGTGCGGCAGTCACAGATACGCAGTATTTT	CASSAAVTDTQYF
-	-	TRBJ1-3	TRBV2	TGTGCCAGCGTCGTGGTGGACACCATATATTTT	CASVVVDTIYF
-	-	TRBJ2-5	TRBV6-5	TGTGCCAGCAGCAGTCCAGGGTGGAGAGAGACCCAGTACTTC	CASSSPGWRETQYF
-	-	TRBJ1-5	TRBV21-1	TGTGCCAGCAGCTCATGGAACAGGGTGAGGAGCAATCAGCCCCAGCATTTT	CASSSWNRVRSNQPQHF
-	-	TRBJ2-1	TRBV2	TGTGCCAGCAGTGAAGTAAGCGACCCCTACAATGAGCAGTTCTTC	CASSEVSDPYNEQFF
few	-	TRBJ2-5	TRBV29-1	TGCAGCGTTGATTTTAAAGAGTTGGCAGACAAACAAGAGACCCAGTACTTC	CSVDFKELADKQETQYF
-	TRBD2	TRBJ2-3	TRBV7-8	TGTGCCAGCAGTTCATTTCTGACTAGCGGGGGCTCAGATACGCAGTATTTT	CASSSFLTSGGSDTQYF
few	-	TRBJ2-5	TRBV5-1	TGCGCCAGCAGCTTGGAAAGGGAATCTAGGGAGCAGTACTTC	CASSLERESREQYF
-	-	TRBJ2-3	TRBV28	TGTGCCAGCAGTGACGGGTCAGCGGACCGAGGAGATACGCAGTATTTT	CASSDGSADRGDTQYF
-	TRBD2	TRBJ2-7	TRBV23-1	TGCGCCAGTATTGCGGCTAGCGGCCCCTCCTACGAGCAGTACTTC	CASIAASGPSYEQYF
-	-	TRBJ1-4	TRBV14	TGTGCCAGCAGCCAAGGGTGGCGGTTGCGTGAAAAACTGTTTTTT	CASSQGWRLREKLFF
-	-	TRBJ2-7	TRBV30	TGTGCCTGGACCGGGCGAGGGAGCTCCTACGAGCAGTACTTC	CAWTGRGSSYEQYF
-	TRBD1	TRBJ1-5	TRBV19	TGTGCCAGTAGCGAGCCGGGACAGACGCCCCAGCATTTT	CASSEPGQTPQHF
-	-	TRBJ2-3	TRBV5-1	TGCGCCAGCAGCTTGAGAGGATTCCCCACAGATACGCAGTATTTT	CASSLRGFPTDTQYF
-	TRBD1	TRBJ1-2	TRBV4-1	TGCGCCAGCAGCCAAGACGCAGGGGGGGGTAACTATGGCTACACCTTC	CASSQDAGGGNYGYTF
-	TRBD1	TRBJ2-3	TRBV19	TGTGCCAGTAGTAGGGACAGGGGCTCCACAGATACGCAGTATTTT	CASSRDRGSTDTQYF
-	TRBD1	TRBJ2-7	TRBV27	TGTGCCAGCAGTTCCCCGGGACAGCCCCAATACGAGCAGTACTTC	CASSSPGQPQYEQYF
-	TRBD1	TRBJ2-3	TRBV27	TGTGCCAGCAGTCCGCGACAGGGATTAGTGACAGATACGCAGTATTTT	CASSPRQGLVTDTQYF
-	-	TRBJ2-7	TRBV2	TGTGCCAGCATAAGGCTAGGAACCTACGAGCAGTACTTC	CASIRLGTYEQYF
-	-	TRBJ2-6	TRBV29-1	TGCAGCGTTTGGGTCTCTGGGGCCAACGTCCTGACTTTC	CSVWVSGANVLTF
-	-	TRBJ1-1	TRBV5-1	TGCGCCAGCAGCTTGTATCAGGTAATGAACACTGAAGCTTTCTTT	CASSLYQVMNTEAFF
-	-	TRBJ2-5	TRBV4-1	TGCGCCAGCAGCCAAGTGGGTGAAGAGACCCAGTACTTC	CASSQVGEETQYF
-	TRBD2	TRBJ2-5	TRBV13	TGTGCCAGCAGTTCCGAGCGGGGGTCTTTAGAGACCCAGTACTTC	CASSSERGSLETQYF
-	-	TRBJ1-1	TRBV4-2	TGTGCCAGCACCGGATGGTATGGGAGCACTGAAGCTTTCTTT	CASTGWYGSTEAFF
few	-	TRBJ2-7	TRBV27	TGTGCCAGCAGTCCGCAGGGTTACGAGCAGTACTTC	CASSPQGYEQYF
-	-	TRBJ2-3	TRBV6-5	TGTGCCAGCAGTTACTACCCCGGCTTTGTCACAGATACGCAGTATTTT	CASSYYPGFVTDTQYF
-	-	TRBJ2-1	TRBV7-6	TGTGCCAGCAGCCAAGGGAATGAGCAGTTCTTC	CASSQGNEQFF
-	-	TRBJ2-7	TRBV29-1	TGCAGCGTTGACCAGGGACGGAACTCCTACGAGCAGTACTTC	CSVDQGRNSYEQYF
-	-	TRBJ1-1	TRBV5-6	TGTGCCAGCAGCCATCCGTATTACATGAACACTGAAGCTTTCTTT	CASSHPYYMNTEAFF
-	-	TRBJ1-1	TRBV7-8	TGTGCCAGCAGCTTAGGGGGAGGCATGAACACTGAAGCTTTCTTT	CASSLGGGMNTEAFF
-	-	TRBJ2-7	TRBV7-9	TGTGCCAGCAGCTCCCTCGGACTTCTCCCCACCGAGCAGTACTTC	CASSSLGLLPTEQYF
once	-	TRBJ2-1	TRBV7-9	TGTGCCAGCAGCTTAGAGGCTCTCTACAATGAGCAGTTCTTC	CASSLEALYNEQFF
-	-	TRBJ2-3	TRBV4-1	TGCGCCAGCGGGGTGGGCACAGATACGCAGTATTTT	CASGVGTDTQYF
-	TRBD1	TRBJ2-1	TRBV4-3	TGCGCCAGCAGCCAGGGTGGACGGACAGGGGTTAATGAGCAGTTCTTC	CASSQGGRTGVNEQFF
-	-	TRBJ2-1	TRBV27	TGTGCCAGCAGTTTAAACAATGAGCAGTTCTTC	CASSLNNEQFF
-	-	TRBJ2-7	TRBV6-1	TGTGCCAGCAGTGACAGGGGCGACCACGAGCAGTACTTC	CASSDRGDHEQYF
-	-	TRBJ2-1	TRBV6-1	TGTGCCAGTCAACCACCCGAGACAGGAAGAAATGAGCAGTTCTTC	CASQPPETGRNEQFF
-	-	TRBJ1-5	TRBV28	TGTGCCAGCAGTTTGATGGTCAGCAATCAGCCCCAGCATTTT	CASSLMVSNQPQHF
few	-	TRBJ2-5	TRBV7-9	TGTGCCAGCAGCAATTCAGGGAGTCGGGAGACCCAGTACTTC	CASSNSGSRETQYF
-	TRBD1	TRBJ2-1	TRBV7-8	TGTGCCAGCAGCTCAGACAGGGGGAGCTCCTACAATGAGCAGTTCTTC	CASSSDRGSSYNEQFF
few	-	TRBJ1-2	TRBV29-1	TGCAGCGCGGCAGGGGAGCTTGGCTACACCTTC	CSAAGELGYTF
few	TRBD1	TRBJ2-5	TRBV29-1	TGCAGCGTTGAGTCGGGACAGGGGGCCGGTACCCAGTACTTC	CSVESGQGAGTQYF
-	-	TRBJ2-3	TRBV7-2	TGTGCCAGCAGCTCTTGGGCCCGTCCATCAGATACGCAGTATTTT	CASSSWARPSDTQYF
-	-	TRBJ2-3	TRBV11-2	TGTGCCAGCAGCTTAGAGATACGGAGAGATACGCAGTATTTT	CASSLEIRRDTQYF
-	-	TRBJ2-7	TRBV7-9	TGTGCCAGCAGCTTAGTCTTGGGACAAAGAACCTACGAGCAGTACTTC	CASSLVLGQRTYEQYF
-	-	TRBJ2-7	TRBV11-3	TGTGCCAGCAGCTCCCGCCGGGACACCATCTACGAGCAGTACTTC	CASSSRRDTIYEQYF
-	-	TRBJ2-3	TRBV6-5	TGTGCCAGCAGTGGGACCGACACAGATACGCAGTATTTT	CASSGTDTDTQYF
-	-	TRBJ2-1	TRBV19	TGTGCCAGTAGTTCCTCCATGGAGCAGTTCTTC	CASSSSMEQFF
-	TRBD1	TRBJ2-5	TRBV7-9	TGTGCCAGCATTGGACAGGGAGGAGGGCAAGAGACCCAGTACTTC	CASIGQGGGQETQYF
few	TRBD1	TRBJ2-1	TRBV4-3	TGCGCCAGCAGCCAAGATGGGGACAGGGCTACTTCTAACCCCTACAATGAGCAGTTCTTC	CASSQDGDRATSNPYNEQFF